This TCR beta chain was identified in a study of blood T cell repertoires in COVID-19. Assay: immunoSEQ multiplex PCR; the TCRdb copy retains only in-frame clones and omits some. Seen here are about 160,000 clones, over 70% observed once, and the top ten hold around 3%. The sequence came from a man in his 70s with acute or convalescent COVID-19. The material sequenced was peripheral blood.

CDR3 protein: CASSLIPGIGVSPLHF. The CDR3 DNA sequence: TGTGCCAGCAGTTTAATCCCGGGCATAGGGGTTTCACCCCTCCACTTT. This chain joins TRBV28 and TRBJ1-6, with a tentative D call TRBD1 (5 bases). There are 16 residues in the CDR3. V lost 2 bases and J lost 9, with 17 bases in between. Germline V gene data show CDR1 as MDHEN and CDR2 as SYDVKM.